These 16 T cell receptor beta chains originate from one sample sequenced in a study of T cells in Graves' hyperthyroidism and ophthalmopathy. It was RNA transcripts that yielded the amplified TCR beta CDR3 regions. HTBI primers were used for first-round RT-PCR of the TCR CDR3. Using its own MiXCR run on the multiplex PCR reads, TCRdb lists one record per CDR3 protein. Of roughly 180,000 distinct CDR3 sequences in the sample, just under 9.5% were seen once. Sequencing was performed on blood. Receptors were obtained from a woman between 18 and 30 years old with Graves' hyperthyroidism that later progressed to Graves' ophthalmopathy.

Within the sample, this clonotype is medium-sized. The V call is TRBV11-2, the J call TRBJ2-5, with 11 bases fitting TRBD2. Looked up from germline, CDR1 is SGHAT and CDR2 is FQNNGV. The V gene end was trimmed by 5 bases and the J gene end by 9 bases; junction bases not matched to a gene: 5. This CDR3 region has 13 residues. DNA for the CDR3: TGTGCCAGCAGCACTAGCGGGGGAGGGTCCCAGTACTTC. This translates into CASSTSGGGSQYF.

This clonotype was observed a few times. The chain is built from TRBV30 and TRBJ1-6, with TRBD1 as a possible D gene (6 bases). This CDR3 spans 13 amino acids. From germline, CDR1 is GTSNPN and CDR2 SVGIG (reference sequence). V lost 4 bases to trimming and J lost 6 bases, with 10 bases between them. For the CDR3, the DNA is TGTGCCTGGACCAGGACAGCTAATTCACCCCTCCACTTT. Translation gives CAWTRTANSPLHF. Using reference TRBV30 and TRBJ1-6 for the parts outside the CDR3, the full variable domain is SQTIHQWPATLVQPVGSPLSLECTVEGTSNPNLYWYRQAAGRGLQLLFYSVGIGQISSEVPQNLSASRPQDRQFILSSKKLLLSDSGFYLCAWTRTANSPLHFGNGTRLTVT.

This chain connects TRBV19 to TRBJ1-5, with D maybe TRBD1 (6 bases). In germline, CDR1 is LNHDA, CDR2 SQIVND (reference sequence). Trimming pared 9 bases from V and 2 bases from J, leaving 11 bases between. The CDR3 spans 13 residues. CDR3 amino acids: CASTNRGNQPQHF. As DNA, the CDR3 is TGTGCCAGCACAAACAGGGGCAATCAGCCCCAGCATTTT. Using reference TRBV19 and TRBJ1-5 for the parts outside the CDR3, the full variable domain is DGGITQSPKYLFRKEGQNVTLSCEQNLNHDAMYWYRQDPGQGLRLIYYSQIVNDFQKGDIAEGYSVSREKKESFPLTVTSAQKNPTAFYLCASTNRGNQPQHFGDGTRLSIL.

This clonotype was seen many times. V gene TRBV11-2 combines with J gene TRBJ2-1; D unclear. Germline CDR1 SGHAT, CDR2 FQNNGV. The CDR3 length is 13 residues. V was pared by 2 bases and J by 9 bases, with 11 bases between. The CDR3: CASSLIQVGEQFF. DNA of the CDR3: TGTGCCAGCAGCTTAATCCAAGTCGGTGAGCAGTTCTTC.

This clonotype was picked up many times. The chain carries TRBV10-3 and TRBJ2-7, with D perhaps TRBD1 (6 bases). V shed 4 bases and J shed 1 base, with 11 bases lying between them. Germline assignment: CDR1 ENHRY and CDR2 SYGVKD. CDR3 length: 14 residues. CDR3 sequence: CAISGFRGSYEQYF. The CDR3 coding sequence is TGTGCCATCAGTGGATTCAGGGGATCCTACGAGCAGTACTTC.

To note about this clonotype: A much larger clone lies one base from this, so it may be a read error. CDR3 sequence: CASSEDRGYITDTRYF. DNA for the CDR3: TGTGCCAGCAGTGAAGACAGGGGTTATATCACAGATACGCGGTATTTT. This chain uses TRBV6-1 with TRBJ2-3; 7 nucleotides agree with TRBD1. The germline V gene encodes CDR1 MNHNS and CDR2 SASEGT. This CDR3 has 16 residues.

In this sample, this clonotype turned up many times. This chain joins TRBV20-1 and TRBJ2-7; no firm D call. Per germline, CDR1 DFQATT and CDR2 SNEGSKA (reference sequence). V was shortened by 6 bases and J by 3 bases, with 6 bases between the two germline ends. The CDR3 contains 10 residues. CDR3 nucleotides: TGCAGTGCAGGAAACTACGAGCAGTACTTC. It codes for CSAGNYEQYF.

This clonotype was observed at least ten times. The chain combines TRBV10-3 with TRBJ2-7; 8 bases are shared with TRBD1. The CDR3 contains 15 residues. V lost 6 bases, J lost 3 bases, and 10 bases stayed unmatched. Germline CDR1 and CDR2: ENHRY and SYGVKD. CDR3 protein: CAISDLWTGIYEQYF. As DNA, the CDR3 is TGTGCCATCAGCGACCTATGGACAGGGATCTACGAGCAGTACTTC.

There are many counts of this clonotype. Here the CDR3 reads CASSWEGEARTGAFF. In DNA form, the CDR3 reads TGCGCCAGCAGCTGGGAAGGGGAGGCTCGAACGGGAGCTTTCTTT. The chain combines TRBV5-1 with TRBJ1-1; TRBD1 is a possible D gene (5 bases). V was cut by 3 bases and J by 10 bases, with 22 bases left in between. Per the germline V gene, CDR1 is SGHRS and CDR2 is YFSETQ. The CDR3 runs 15 residues.

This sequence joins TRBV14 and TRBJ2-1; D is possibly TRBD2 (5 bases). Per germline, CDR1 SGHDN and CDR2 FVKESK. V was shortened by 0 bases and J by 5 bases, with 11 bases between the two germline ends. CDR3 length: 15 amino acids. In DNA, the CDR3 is TGTGCCAGCAGCCAAGATCGACTAACAAACAATGAGCAGTTCTTC. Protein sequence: CASSQDRLTNNEQFF.

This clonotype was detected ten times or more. The CDR3 DNA is TGTGCCAGCAGCCCCCTTACAGGATCCGGAAACACCATATATTTT. Protein sequence: CASSPLTGSGNTIYF. The V call is TRBV11-2, the J call TRBJ1-3, with TRBD1 as a possible D gene (5 bases). Germline V gene data show CDR1 as SGHAT and CDR2 as FQNNGV. The ends were cut back, 5 bases at V and 4 bases at J, with 15 bases in the middle. The CDR3 extends over 15 amino acids.

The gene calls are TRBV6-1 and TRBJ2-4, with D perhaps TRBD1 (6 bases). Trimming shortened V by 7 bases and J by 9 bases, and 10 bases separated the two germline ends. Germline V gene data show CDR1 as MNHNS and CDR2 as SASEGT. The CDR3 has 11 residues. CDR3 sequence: CASKTGSIQYF. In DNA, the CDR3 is TGTGCCAGCAAAACAGGGAGCATTCAGTACTTC.

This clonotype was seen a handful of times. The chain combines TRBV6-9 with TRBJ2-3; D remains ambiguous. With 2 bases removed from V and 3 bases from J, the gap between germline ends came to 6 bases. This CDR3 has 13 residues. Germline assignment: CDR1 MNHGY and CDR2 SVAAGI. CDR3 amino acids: CASSYAETDTQYF. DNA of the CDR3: TGTGCCAGCAGTTATGCAGAAACAGATACGCAGTATTTT.

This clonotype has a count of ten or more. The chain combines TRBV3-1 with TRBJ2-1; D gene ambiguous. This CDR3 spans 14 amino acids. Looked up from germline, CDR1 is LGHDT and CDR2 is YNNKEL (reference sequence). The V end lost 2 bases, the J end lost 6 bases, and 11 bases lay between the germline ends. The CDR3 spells CASSQFGNRNEQFF. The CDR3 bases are TGTGCCAGCAGCCAATTCGGAAATCGCAATGAGCAGTTCTTC.

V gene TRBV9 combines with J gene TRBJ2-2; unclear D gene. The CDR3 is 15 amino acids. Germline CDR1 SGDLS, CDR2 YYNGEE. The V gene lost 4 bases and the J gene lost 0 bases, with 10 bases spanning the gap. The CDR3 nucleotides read TGTGCCAGCAGCCCACATACTACGAACACCGGGGAGCTGTTTTTT. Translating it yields CASSPHTTNTGELFF.

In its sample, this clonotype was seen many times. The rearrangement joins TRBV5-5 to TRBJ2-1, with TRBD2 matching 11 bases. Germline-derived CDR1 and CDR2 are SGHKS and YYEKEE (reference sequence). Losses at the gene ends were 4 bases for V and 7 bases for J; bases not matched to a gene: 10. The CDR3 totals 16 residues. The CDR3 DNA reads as TGTGCCAGCAGCCCTTTAGCGGGGGGGCTTGGTAATGAGCAGTTCTTC. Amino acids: CASSPLAGGLGNEQFF.